These 19 T cell receptor beta chains came from one sample sequenced in a study of cytomegalovirus exposure and HLA in healthy donors. Some clones are missing from TCRdb's copy, which holds only in-frame ones; the method was immunoSEQ multiplex PCR. Of 150,000 to 200,000 clones in the sample, approximately 87% were seen once. Sequenced input: PBMCs. The receptors originated from a woman in her 30s in good health and CMV-seronegative.

The CDR3 DNA reads TGCGCCAGCAGCCAAGCGGGTCCAGGGCGGTACGAGCAGTACTTC. This translates into CASSQAGPGRYEQYF. The V and J genes are TRBV4-3 and TRBJ2-7, with D possibly being TRBD1 (5 bases). This CDR3 has 15 amino acids. The germline gives CDR1 LGHNA, CDR2 YSLEER. V was pared by 1 base and J by 4 bases, with 14 bases between.

This clone appeared many times. The chain couples TRBV7-2 to TRBJ2-5, with 7 nucleotides matching TRBD1. The CDR3 has 15 amino acids. Unmatched junction bases numbered 9, after V lost 3 bases and J lost 5 bases. Germline loops: CDR1 SGHTA, CDR2 FQGNSA. In DNA form, the CDR3 reads TGTGCCAGCAGCTTGACCCCACAGGGGTGGGAGACCCAGTACTTC. It is translated as CASSLTPQGWETQYF.

The rearrangement links TRBV11-2 to TRBJ2-4; tentative D call: TRBD2 (6 bases). The germline V and J ends were trimmed by 5 bases and 1 base, with 12 bases remaining between them. The CDR3 length is 15 residues. The germline V gene encodes CDR1 SGHAT and CDR2 FQNNGV. CDR3 sequence reads: CASSLGAGAKNIQYF. For the CDR3, the DNA is TGTGCCAGCAGCCTCGGGGCGGGGGCCAAAAACATTCAGTACTTC. The full variable domain, in which reference TRBV11-2 and TRBJ2-4 provide the parts outside the CDR3, is EAGVAQSPRYKIIEKRQSVAFWCNPISGHATLYWYQQILGQGPKLLIQFQNNGVVDDSQLPKDRFSAERLKGVDSTLKIQPAKLEDSAVYLCASSLGAGAKNIQYFGAGTRLSVL.

This sequence joins TRBV15 and TRBJ2-2; a weak D match, TRBD1 (6 bases). The CDR3 spans 18 residues. Trimming shortened V by 5 bases and J by 3 bases, and 22 bases separated the two germline ends. CDR1 is LNHNV and CDR2 is YYDKDF in the germline V gene (reference sequence). DNA of the CDR3: TGTGCCACCAGCGCAAGAGGTTCGAAGGGGGAATACACCGGGGAGCTGTTTTTT. As protein: CATSARGSKGEYTGELFF. Full variable domain (rest looked up from reference TRBV15 and TRBJ2-2): DAMVIQNPRYQVTQFGKPVTLSCSQTLNHNVMYWYQQKSSQAPKLLFHYYDKDFNNEADTPDNFQSRRPNTSFCFLDIRSPGLGDTAMYLCATSARGSKGEYTGELFFGEGSRLTVL.

The chain recombines TRBV25-1 with TRBJ2-3, with 7 bases fitting TRBD2. V gave up 4 bases and J gave up 4 bases; unmatched junction bases: 8. CDR1 and CDR2 from the germline V gene are MGHDK and SYGVNS. CDR3 length: 15 residues. CDR3 in amino acids: CASSAGRTSADTQYF. CDR3 bases: TGTGCCAGCAGTGCCGGCCGAACTAGCGCAGATACGCAGTATTTT.

This clone was seen a handful of times. This chain links TRBV6-6 with TRBJ1-1; D gene unclear. With 1 base removed from V and 1 base from J, the gap between germline ends came to 4 bases. Germline CDR1 and CDR2: MNHNY and SVGAGI (reference sequence). CDR3 length: 13 amino acids. CDR3 in DNA: TGTGCCAGCAGTTACTTAACGAACACTGAAGCTTTCTTT. Amino acid sequence: CASSYLTNTEAFF.

J is TRBJ2-7 and V is TRBV11-1; no clear D gene. Trimming removed 5 bases at V and 6 bases at J, with 20 bases between. This CDR3 has 15 residues. Germline CDR1 reads SGHAT; CDR2 reads FQDESV (reference sequence). The CDR3 reads CASSPQGSVGLEQYF. The CDR3 DNA follows: TGTGCCAGCAGCCCACAAGGGTCGGTAGGGCTCGAGCAGTACTTC.

The CDR3 DNA sequence: TGTGCCAGCAGCCCTGTACAGGGTAATGAGCAGTTCTTC. Translated, it gives CASSPVQGNEQFF. V is TRBV2 and J is TRBJ2-1, with a weak D call TRBD1 (6 bases). With 6 bases removed from V and 7 bases from J, the gap between germline ends came to 13 bases. Germline V gene data show CDR1 as SNHLY and CDR2 as FYNNEI. This CDR3 has 13 amino acids.

J is TRBJ2-3 and V is TRBV4-3; 12 bases align to TRBD2. V lost 0 bases, J lost 4 bases, and 11 bases stayed unmatched. Per the germline V gene, CDR1 is LGHNA and CDR2 is YSLEER. This CDR3 comprises 19 residues. CDR3 protein: CASSQDQGASGRAPDTQYF. The CDR3 bases are TGCGCCAGCAGCCAAGATCAAGGGGCTAGCGGGAGGGCCCCAGATACGCAGTATTTT.

This clone was seen only a few times. The chain has TRBV7-2 and TRBJ1-2; D ambiguous. Germline CDR1 is SGHTA and CDR2 is FQGNSA. This CDR3 is built from 14 residues. V shed 2 bases and J shed 8 bases, with 15 bases lying between them. The CDR3 is CASSLQPDRGGYTF. DNA of the CDR3: TGTGCCAGCAGCTTACAGCCCGACCGGGGAGGCTACACCTTC.

The chain employs TRBV20-1 and TRBJ1-3; D gene ambiguous. V was pared by 1 base and J by 4 bases, with 2 bases between. CDR3 length: 11 amino acids. Per the germline V gene, CDR1 is DFQATT and CDR2 is SNEGSKA (reference sequence). The CDR3 DNA is TGCAGTGCTAGAGCCGGAAACACCATATATTTT. Translated, it gives CSARAGNTIYF.

In regard to this clone: Since the CDR3 does not end with the conserved phenylalanine or tryptophan, this likely comes from a read error. It is unclear where the CDR3 begins or ends on the DNA, so no DNA is shown, and the CDR3 is as TCRdb lists it. The chain uses TRBV3-1 (or the pseudogene TRBV3-2) and TRBJ1-2. The CDR3 adds up to 8 amino acids, both ends counted. Germline lookup yields CDR1 LGHDT and CDR2 YNNKEL (reference sequence). CDR3 loop: CASRQSAG.

For the CDR3, the DNA is TGTGCCAGTAGTGCCGGGACAGGGTCCTACGAGCAGTACTTC. The encoded protein is CASSAGTGSYEQYF. This sequence joins TRBV19 and TRBJ2-7, with TRBD1 matching over 9 bases. CDR1 LNHDA and CDR2 SQIVND come from the germline V gene (reference sequence). The CDR3 is made up of 14 amino acids. With 5 bases clipped from V and 1 base from J, the junction kept 3 bases outside the gene matches.

The chain links TRBV27 to TRBJ2-1; 9 bases align to TRBD1. Germline CDR1 is MNHEY and CDR2 is SMNVEV (reference sequence). The CDR3 is 18 residues long. Trimming cost V 0 bases and J 5 bases; bases outside gene matches: 11. CDR3 region: CASSLSPIRDREDNEQFF. The DNA for the CDR3 is TGTGCCAGCAGTTTATCGCCCATCCGGGACAGGGAGGACAATGAGCAGTTCTTC.

V gene TRBV6-5 combines with J gene TRBJ1-2; D unresolved. Trimming took off 5 bases at V and 3 bases at J, with 10 bases between the two ends. In germline, CDR1 is MNHEY, CDR2 SVGAGI. The CDR3 has 13 residues. The CDR3 DNA follows: TGTGCCAGCAGTCCAGGCCCCGACTATGGCTACACCTTC. It encodes CASSPGPDYGYTF.

This chain connects TRBV5-6 to TRBJ2-1; D perhaps matches TRBD2 (5 bases). The CDR3 is 11 residues long. Trimming pared 6 bases from V and 8 bases from J, leaving 9 bases between. CDR1 and CDR2 (germline): SGHDT, YYEEEE. CDR3 sequence (DNA): TGTGCCAGCACCACTAGGGATGAGCAGTTCTTC. Translating it yields CASTTRDEQFF.

This chain joins TRBV19 and TRBJ2-1; TRBD2 might be the D (5 bases). With 11 bases removed from V and 3 bases from J, the gap between germline ends came to 8 bases. Germline assignment: CDR1 LNHDA and CDR2 SQIVND (reference sequence). The CDR3 is 11 amino acids. The CDR3 loop reads CAASGYNEQFF. The CDR3, as DNA: TGTGCCGCCAGCGGCTACAATGAGCAGTTCTTC.

The V gene is TRBV7-2, the J gene TRBJ2-5; D remains ambiguous. This CDR3 is 15 amino acids long. The V gene's germline CDR1 is SGHTA and CDR2 FQGNSA. V was cut by 1 base and J by 7 bases, with 16 bases left in between. CDR3 nucleotide sequence: TGTGCCAGCAGCTTAGTCGCCGGACCCCGAGGGACCCAGTACTTC. It specifies CASSLVAGPRGTQYF.

This chain links TRBV5-4 with TRBJ2-3, with a weak D call TRBD2 (5 bases). The ends were cut back, 4 bases at V and 2 bases at J, with 8 bases in the middle. This CDR3 is built from 13 residues. Looked up from germline, CDR1 is SGHNT and CDR2 is YYREEE (reference sequence). CDR3 coding DNA: TGTGCCAGCAGCGAGGGATCCACAGATACGCAGTATTTT. This translates into CASSEGSTDTQYF.